This passage covers 18 T cell receptor beta chains from one sample sequenced in a study of blood T cells in healthy people across ages. Then a second PCR, running roughly 6 to 12 cycles, was carried out with a sample-barcoded 5' primer and a J-beta primer mix. In TCRdb, the 5' RACE reads were re-called with MiXCR into one record per CDR3 protein. This repertoire shows around 790,000 distinct CDR3 sequences, roughly 44% found once; its top ten account for around 21%. Sequencing was done on a sample of blood. These receptors came from a man aged 55 to 69 in good health.

The rearrangement uses TRBV27 and TRBJ2-5; D gene ambiguous. The end of the DNA fits TRBJ2-7 better, so the J call may be wrong. The CDR3 consists of 13 residues. Germline V gene sequence: CDR1 MNHEY, CDR2 SMNVEV (reference sequence). Here the CDR3 DNA reads TGTGCCAGCAGTCTTCAGAAGAGCTACGAGCAGTACTTC. This encodes CASSLQKSYEQYF.

The chain combines TRBV18 with TRBJ1-1, with TRBD1 as a possible D gene (5 bases). The CDR3 contains 14 residues. Trimming removed 3 bases at V and 3 bases at J, with 11 bases between. From germline, CDR1 is KGHSH and CDR2 LQKENI. CDR3 loop: CASSPSIRDTEAFF. The CDR3 nucleotides are TGTGCCAGCTCACCGTCGATCAGGGACACTGAAGCTTTCTTT.

This clonotype was counted between two and nine times. V is TRBV28 and J is TRBJ2-1, with a tentative D call TRBD2 (5 bases). Between the trimmed V and J ends, which lost 6 bases and 7 bases, there was a span of 16 bases. The CDR3 is 14 residues long. Germline values: CDR1 MDHEN, CDR2 SYDVKM. For the CDR3, the DNA is TGTGCCAGCAGCCCAGCTGTAGGGAGTAATGAGCAGTTCTTC. Encoded protein: CASSPAVGSNEQFF.

The CDR3 sequence: CASSRDDRGEEKLFF. CDR3 DNA sequence: TGCGCCAGCAGCCGTGATGACAGGGGAGAAGAAAAACTGTTTTTT. The chain carries TRBV4-1 and TRBJ1-4; 8 positions agree with TRBD1. Looked up from germline, CDR1 is MGHRA and CDR2 is YSYEKL. The J segment lost 8 bases and the V segment lost 4 bases, leaving 9 bases of the junction unmatched. This CDR3 has 15 amino acids.

This clonotype was counted a few times. This chain connects TRBV6-2 or TRBV6-3 to TRBJ2-5; no clear D gene. From germline, CDR1 is MNHEY and CDR2 SVGEGT. Trimming stripped 7 bases from V and 7 bases from J, with 16 bases between. The CDR3 is made up of 13 amino acids. CDR3 DNA sequence: TGTGCCAGCAATCCCGGAACCCACCGGACCCAGTACTTC. Its translation: CASNPGTHRTQYF.

The rearrangement links TRBV20-1 to TRBJ2-5; weak D call: TRBD2 (5 bases). V was cut by 3 bases and J by 1 base, with 12 bases left in between. CDR3 length: 14 residues. Looked up from germline, CDR1 is DFQATT and CDR2 is SNEGSKA (reference sequence). CDR3 loop: CSARAASGQETQYF. As DNA, the CDR3 is TGCAGTGCTAGGGCCGCGAGCGGCCAAGAGACCCAGTACTTC.

The chain joins TRBV6-6 to TRBJ1-1, with 7 bases matching TRBD1. J was trimmed by 8 bases and V by 5 bases; bases with no gene match: 5. Germline CDR1 MNHNY, CDR2 SVGAGI (reference sequence). The CDR3 has 12 residues. The CDR3 DNA sequence: TGTGCCAGCAGTACGGGACAGAGCGAAGCTTTCTTT. This encodes CASSTGQSEAFF.

The chain links TRBV7-2 to TRBJ2-3, with D hard to call. Trimming removed 2 bases at V and 0 bases at J, with 9 bases between. The V gene's germline CDR1 is SGHTA and CDR2 FQGNSA. This CDR3 comprises 15 residues. As DNA, the CDR3 is TGTGCCAGCAGCTTATGGTGTGGCAGCACAGATACGCAGTATTTT. This sequence encodes CASSLWCGSTDTQYF.

This clonotype has just a few counts. The chain recombines TRBV9 with TRBJ1-6; D is undetermined. V was pared by 0 bases and J by 12 bases, with 7 bases between. This CDR3 contains 12 residues. The germline CDR1 and CDR2 sequences are SGDLS and YYNGEE. The CDR3 region has the DNA TGTGCCAGCAGCGTAGAGGGAGAACCCCTCCACTTT. The encoded protein is CASSVEGEPLHF.

The chain carries TRBV20-1 and TRBJ2-7; no definite D call. Trimming removed 0 bases from V and 6 bases from J, with 12 bases in between. The germline gives CDR1 DFQATT, CDR2 SNEGSKA (reference sequence). This CDR3 comprises 13 residues. CDR3 residues: CSARDKDYSEQYF. The CDR3 DNA reads as TGCAGTGCTAGAGATAAGGATTACAGCGAGCAGTACTTC.

This clonotype was found a few times. The V gene is TRBV5-1, the J gene TRBJ1-2, with a weak D call TRBD1 (6 bases). The germline V gene has CDR1 SGHRS and CDR2 YFSETQ. Trimming stripped 0 bases from V and 8 bases from J, with 14 bases between. This CDR3 has 14 residues. CDR3 protein: CASSLGGTITGYTF. CDR3 DNA sequence: TGCGCCAGCAGCTTGGGAGGGACAATTACCGGCTACACCTTC.

Details on this clonotype: One end of the junction varies from germline; a read error may be responsible. The chain employs TRBV29-1 and TRBJ2-1; D ambiguous. The CDR3 runs to 13 residues. CDR1 and CDR2 (germline): SQVTM, ANQGSEA. The CDR3 sequence: CRVGGRNYNEQFF. The CDR3 DNA sequence: TGCCGCGTTGGTGGCAGAAACTACAATGAGCAGTTCTTC.

This chain connects TRBV4-3 to TRBJ1-6; D gene ambiguous. The germline V and J ends were trimmed by 0 bases and 9 bases, with 12 bases remaining between them. Germline CDR1 LGHNA, CDR2 YSLEER. The CDR3 totals 15 residues. CDR3 DNA sequence: TGCGCCAGCAGCCAAGAGGGCAGGCTAGGTTCACCCCTCCACTTT. This translates into CASSQEGRLGSPLHF.

With regard to this clonotype: A much larger clone is a single base away; this may be a read error. The chain recombines TRBV7-2 with TRBJ2-5; 9 bases are shared with TRBD2. Looked up from germline, CDR1 is SGHTA and CDR2 is FQGNSA. The V and J ends lost 5 bases and 4 bases, in that order; junction bases with no gene match: 11. The CDR3 has 16 residues. The CDR3 nucleotides are TGTGCCAGCAGCCCCTCGGGACGAGCGGGGGGAGAGACCCAGTACTTC. Its translation: CASSPSGRAGGETQYF.

The J gene is TRBJ2-7, the V gene TRBV20-1; weak D call: TRBD1 (5 bases). The CDR3 has 13 amino acids. V was pared by 4 bases and J by 12 bases, with 22 bases between. The V gene's germline CDR1 is DFQATT and CDR2 SNEGSKA (reference sequence). For the CDR3, the DNA is TGCAGTGCTACCCGAGCAGGGATGGCTGTCTCGTACTTC. It specifies CSATRAGMAVSYF.

The rearrangement joins TRBV20-1 to TRBJ1-4; D remains ambiguous. Trimming removed 5 bases at V and 14 bases at J, with 18 bases between. Germline values: CDR1 DFQATT, CDR2 SNEGSKA (reference sequence). The CDR3 sequence is 12 residues long. The CDR3 DNA reads TGCAGTGCTCGGGATCCGTGGGGAAAGCTGTTTTTT. Its protein product is CSARDPWGKLFF.

The V call is TRBV28, the J call TRBJ2-3; TRBD2 aligns across 9 bases. CDR1 and CDR2 from the germline V gene are MDHEN and SYDVKM. The CDR3 sequence is 16 residues long. The V segment lost 7 bases and the J segment 3 bases; nucleotides outside the gene matches: 11. CDR3 coding DNA: TGTGCCAGCAATGGCGGGGGGGCTTTGGGAACAGATACGCAGTATTTT. This sequence encodes CASNGGGALGTDTQYF.

V gene TRBV4-3 combines with J gene TRBJ2-7; tentatively, D is TRBD1 (7 bases). CDR1 and CDR2 (germline): LGHNA, YSLEER. Between the trimmed V and J ends, which lost 2 bases and 6 bases, there was a span of 20 bases. CDR3 size: 16 residues. The CDR3 sequence: CASSQTYGGQISEQYF. DNA for the CDR3: TGCGCCAGCAGCCAAACTTACGGGGGACAGATAAGCGAGCAGTACTTC.